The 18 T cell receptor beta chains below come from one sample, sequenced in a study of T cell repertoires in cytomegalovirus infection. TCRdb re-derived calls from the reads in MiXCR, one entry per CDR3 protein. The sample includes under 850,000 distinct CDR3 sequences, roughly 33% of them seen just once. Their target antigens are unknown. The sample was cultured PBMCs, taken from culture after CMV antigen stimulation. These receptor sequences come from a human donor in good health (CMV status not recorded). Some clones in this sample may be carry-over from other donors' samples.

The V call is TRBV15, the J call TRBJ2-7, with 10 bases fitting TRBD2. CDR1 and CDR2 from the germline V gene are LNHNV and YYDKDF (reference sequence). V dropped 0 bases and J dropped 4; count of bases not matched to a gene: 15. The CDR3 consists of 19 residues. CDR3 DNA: TGTGCCACCAGCAGAGATACTCCGGAGGGAGCGGGAGGGGTTTACGAGCAGTACTTC. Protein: CATSRDTPEGAGGVYEQYF.

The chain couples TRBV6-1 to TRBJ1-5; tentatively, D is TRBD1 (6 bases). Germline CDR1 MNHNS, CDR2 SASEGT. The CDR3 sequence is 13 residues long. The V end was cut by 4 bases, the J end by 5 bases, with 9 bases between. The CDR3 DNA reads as TGTGCCAGCAGTGTACAGGGAGATCAGCCCCAGCATTTT. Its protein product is CASSVQGDQPQHF.

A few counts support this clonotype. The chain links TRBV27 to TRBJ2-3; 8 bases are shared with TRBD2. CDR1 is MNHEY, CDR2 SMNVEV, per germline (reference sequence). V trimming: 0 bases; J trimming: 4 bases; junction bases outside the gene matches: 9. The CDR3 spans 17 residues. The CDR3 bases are TGTGCCAGCAGTTTATCGGTTTTCGGGAGGGCAGCAGATACGCAGTATTTT. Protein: CASSLSVFGRAADTQYF.

CDR3 amino acids: CASTTSSGFTGELFF. In nucleotides, the CDR3 is TGTGCCAGCACCACTTCCAGCGGGTTCACCGGGGAGCTGTTTTTT. V is TRBV12-3 or TRBV12-4 and J is TRBJ2-2, with D possibly matching TRBD2 (6 bases). This CDR3 spans 15 amino acids. V lost 7 bases, J lost 4 bases, and 16 bases lay in between.

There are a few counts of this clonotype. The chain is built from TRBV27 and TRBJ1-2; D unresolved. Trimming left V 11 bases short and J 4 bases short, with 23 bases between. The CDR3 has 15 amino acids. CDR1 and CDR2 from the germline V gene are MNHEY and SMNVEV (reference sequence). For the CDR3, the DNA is TGTGCCCGATTCCTTCGTTTGGGAGGAACCTATGGCTACACCTTC. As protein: CARFLRLGGTYGYTF.

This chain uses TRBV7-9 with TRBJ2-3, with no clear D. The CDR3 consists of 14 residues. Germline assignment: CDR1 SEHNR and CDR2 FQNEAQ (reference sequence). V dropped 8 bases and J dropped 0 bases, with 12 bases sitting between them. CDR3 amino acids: CASGIGGSTDTQYF. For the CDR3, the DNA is TGTGCCAGCGGGATAGGTGGTAGCACAGATACGCAGTATTTT.

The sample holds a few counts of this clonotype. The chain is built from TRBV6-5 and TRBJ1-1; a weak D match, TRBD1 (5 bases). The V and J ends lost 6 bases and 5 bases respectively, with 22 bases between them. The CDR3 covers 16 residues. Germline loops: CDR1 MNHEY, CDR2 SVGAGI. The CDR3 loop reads CASSILGVGVETEAFF. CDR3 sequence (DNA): TGTGCCAGCAGCATCCTCGGGGTAGGGGTGGAGACTGAAGCTTTCTTT.

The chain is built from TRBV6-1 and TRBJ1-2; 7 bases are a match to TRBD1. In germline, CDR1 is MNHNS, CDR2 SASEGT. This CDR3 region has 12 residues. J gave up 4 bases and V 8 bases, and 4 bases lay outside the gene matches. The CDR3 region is CASFPGGYGYTF. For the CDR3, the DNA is TGTGCCAGCTTCCCAGGGGGCTATGGCTACACCTTC.

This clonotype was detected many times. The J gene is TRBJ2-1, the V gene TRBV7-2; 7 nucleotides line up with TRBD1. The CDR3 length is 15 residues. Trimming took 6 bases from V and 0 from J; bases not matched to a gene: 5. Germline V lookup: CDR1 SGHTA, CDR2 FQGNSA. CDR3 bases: TGTGCCAGCAGGATGACAGGGAGCTCCTACAATGAGCAGTTCTTC. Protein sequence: CASRMTGSSYNEQFF.

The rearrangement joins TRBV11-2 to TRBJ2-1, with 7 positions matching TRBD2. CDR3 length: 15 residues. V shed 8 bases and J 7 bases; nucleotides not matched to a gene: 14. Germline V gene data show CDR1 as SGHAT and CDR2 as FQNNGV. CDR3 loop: CASRKQPAGENEQFF. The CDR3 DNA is TGTGCCAGCCGAAAACAGCCGGCGGGGGAAAATGAGCAGTTCTTC.

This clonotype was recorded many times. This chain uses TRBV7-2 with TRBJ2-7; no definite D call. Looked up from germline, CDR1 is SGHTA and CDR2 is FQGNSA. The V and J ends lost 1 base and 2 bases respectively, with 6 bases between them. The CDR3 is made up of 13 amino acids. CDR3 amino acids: CASSLGGTYEQYF. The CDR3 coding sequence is TGTGCCAGCAGCTTAGGGGGTACCTACGAGCAGTACTTC.

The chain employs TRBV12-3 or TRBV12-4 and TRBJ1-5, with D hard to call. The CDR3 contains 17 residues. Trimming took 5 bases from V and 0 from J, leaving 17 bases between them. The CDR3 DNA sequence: TGTGCCAGCAGTCCAACGGTGGGAGACTATAGCAATCAGCCCCAGCATTTT. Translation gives CASSPTVGDYSNQPQHF.

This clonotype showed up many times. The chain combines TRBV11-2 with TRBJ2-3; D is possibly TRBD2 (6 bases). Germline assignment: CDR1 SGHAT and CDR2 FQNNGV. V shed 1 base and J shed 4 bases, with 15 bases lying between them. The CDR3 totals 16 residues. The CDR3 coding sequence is TGTGCCAGCAGCTTAGTTCTAGCGTTTCTTTCAGATACGCAGTATTTT. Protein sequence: CASSLVLAFLSDTQYF.

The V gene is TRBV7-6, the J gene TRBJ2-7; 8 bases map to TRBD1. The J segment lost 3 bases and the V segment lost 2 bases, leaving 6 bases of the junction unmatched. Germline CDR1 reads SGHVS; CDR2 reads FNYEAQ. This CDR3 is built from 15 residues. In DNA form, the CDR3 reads TGTGCCAGCAGCTTATCAGGGGGCAACTTCTACGAGCAGTACTTC. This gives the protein CASSLSGGNFYEQYF.

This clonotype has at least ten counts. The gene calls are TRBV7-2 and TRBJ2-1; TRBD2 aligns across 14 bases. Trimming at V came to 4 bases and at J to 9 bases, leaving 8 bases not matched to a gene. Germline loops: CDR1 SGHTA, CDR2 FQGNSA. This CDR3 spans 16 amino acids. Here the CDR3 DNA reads TGTGCCAGCAGCTCCGGACTAGCGGGAGGAGCGGGTGAGCAGTTCTTC. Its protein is CASSSGLAGGAGEQFF. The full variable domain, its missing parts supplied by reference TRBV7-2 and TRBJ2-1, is GAGVSQSPSNKVTEKGKDVELRCDPISGHTALYWYRQSLGQGLEFLIYFQGNSAPDKSGLPSDRFSAERTGGSVSTLTIQRTQQEDSAVYLCASSSGLAGGAGEQFFGPGTRLTVL.

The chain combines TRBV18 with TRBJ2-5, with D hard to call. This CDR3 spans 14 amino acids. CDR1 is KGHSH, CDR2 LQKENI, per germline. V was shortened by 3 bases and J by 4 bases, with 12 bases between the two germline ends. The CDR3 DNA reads TGTGCCAGCTCACCGACTCGCCCCCCAGAGACCCAGTACTTC. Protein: CASSPTRPPETQYF. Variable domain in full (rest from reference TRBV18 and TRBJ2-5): NAGVMQNPRHLVRRRGQEARLRCSPMKGHSHVYWYRQLPEEGLKFMVYLQKENIIDESGMPKERFSAEFPKEGPSILRIQQVVRGDSAAYFCASSPTRPPETQYFGPGTRLLVL.

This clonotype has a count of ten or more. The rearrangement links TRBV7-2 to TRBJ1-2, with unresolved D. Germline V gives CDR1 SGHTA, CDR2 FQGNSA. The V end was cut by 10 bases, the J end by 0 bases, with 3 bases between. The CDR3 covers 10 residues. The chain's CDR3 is CAISNYGYTF. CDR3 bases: TGTGCCATCTCTAACTATGGCTACACCTTC.

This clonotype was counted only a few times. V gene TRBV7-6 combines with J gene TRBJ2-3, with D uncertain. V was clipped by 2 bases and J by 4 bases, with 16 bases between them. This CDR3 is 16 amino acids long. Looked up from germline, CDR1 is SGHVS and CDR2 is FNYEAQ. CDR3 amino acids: CASSLLSGFRSDTQYF. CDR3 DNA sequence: TGTGCCAGCAGCTTACTGTCTGGGTTTCGCTCAGATACGCAGTATTTT.